The 24 T cell receptor beta chains presented below share a single source sample, sequenced in a study of Ad26.COV2.S vaccination and SARS-CoV-2 variants. Sequencing was performed with immunoSEQ multiplex PCR; in TCRdb, only in-frame clones are kept and a portion is missing. The table has 120,000 to 150,000 clones, 75% to 90% seen once. Material: peripheral blood, obtained after recovery from COVID-19. The receptor set was obtained from a human donor who had recovered from COVID-19.

This clone was seen a single time. The chain uses TRBV2 and TRBJ2-3; D unclear. In germline, CDR1 is SNHLY, CDR2 FYNNEI. Trimming stripped 5 bases from V and 1 base from J, with 4 bases between. The CDR3 is made up of 12 amino acids. CDR3 sequence: CASSLGTDTQYF. CDR3 in DNA: TGTGCCAGCAGTTTGGGCACAGATACGCAGTATTTT. The variable domain in full, with the rest retrieved from reference TRBV2 and TRBJ2-3, is EPEVTQTPSHQVTQMGQEVILRCVPISNHLYFYWYRQILGQKVEFLVSFYNNEISEKSEIFDDQFSVERPDGSNFTLKIRSTKLEDSAMYFCASSLGTDTQYFGPGTRLTVL.

V is TRBV19 and J is TRBJ2-7; the D gene is possibly TRBD1 (6 bases). V lost 7 bases and J lost 0, with 13 bases in between. The V gene's germline CDR1 is LNHDA and CDR2 SQIVND (reference sequence). This CDR3 has 14 amino acids. The CDR3 loop is CASTYDRSSYEQYF. In nucleotides, the CDR3 is TGTGCCAGTACATACGACAGGAGCTCCTACGAGCAGTACTTC.

The chain links TRBV28 to TRBJ1-1; D unclear. Germline CDR1 MDHEN, CDR2 SYDVKM. The germline V and J ends were trimmed by 3 bases and 2 bases, with 7 bases remaining between them. This CDR3 is built from 13 residues. The CDR3 DNA reads as TGTGCCAGCAGTTTGTGGGCTAACACTGAAGCTTTCTTT. Protein sequence: CASSLWANTEAFF.

Written as DNA, the CDR3 is TGTGCCAGCAGTTTGGGACTAGCTGGGGGTGAGCAGTACTTC. It specifies CASSLGLAGGEQYF. The J gene is TRBJ2-7, the V gene TRBV28; 9 bases align to TRBD2. The CDR3 extends over 14 amino acids. V shed 3 bases and J 7 bases; nucleotides not matched to a gene: 7. The germline CDR1 and CDR2 sequences are MDHEN and SYDVKM.

This clone was seen a handful of times. The chain combines TRBV19 with TRBJ2-1; D ambiguous. V was clipped by 5 bases and J by 4 bases, with 3 bases between them. Germline assignment: CDR1 LNHDA and CDR2 SQIVND (reference sequence). There are 11 residues in the CDR3. For the CDR3, the DNA is TGTGCCAGTAGTGTTTACAATGAGCAGTTCTTC. Translating gives CASSVYNEQFF.

The genes are TRBV18 and TRBJ1-5, with 9 positions matching TRBD1. Germline V lookup: CDR1 KGHSH, CDR2 LQKENI. J gave up 2 bases and V 4 bases, and 6 bases lay outside the gene matches. This CDR3 spans 16 amino acids. As DNA, the CDR3 is TGTGCCAGCTCACAGGGACAGGGTGGTGGCAATCAGCCCCAGCATTTT. Translating gives CASSQGQGGGNQPQHF.

This clone was counted between two and nine times. This sequence joins TRBV7-2 and TRBJ2-5; a possible D gene is TRBD1 (5 bases). CDR3 size: 16 residues. V was clipped by 5 bases and J by 4 bases, with 20 bases between them. Germline CDR1 reads SGHTA; CDR2 reads FQGNSA. CDR3 protein: CASSEPRANGAETQYF. The CDR3 nucleotides read TGTGCCAGCAGCGAACCTAGGGCTAATGGGGCAGAGACCCAGTACTTC.

The chain carries TRBV19 and TRBJ2-1; TRBD1 matches at 8 bases. V dropped 6 bases and J dropped 7; count of bases not matched to a gene: 5. This CDR3 contains 13 residues. Germline V gives CDR1 LNHDA, CDR2 SQIVND (reference sequence). In nucleotides, the CDR3 is TGTGCCAGTAGGAGACAGGGGCGGAATGAGCAGTTCTTC. Its translation: CASRRQGRNEQFF.

This clone was detected once. The chain employs TRBV28 and TRBJ1-1; D call uncertain. Germline V gene data show CDR1 as MDHEN and CDR2 as SYDVKM. There are 12 residues in the CDR3. V shed 3 bases and J shed 8 bases, with 10 bases lying between them. CDR3 region: CASSFSGEEAFF. DNA for the CDR3: TGTGCCAGCAGTTTTTCTGGGGAGGAAGCTTTCTTT.

Ten or more counts support this clone. The V and J genes are TRBV7-2 and TRBJ2-7; possible D gene TRBD2, 6 bases. The CDR3 runs to 14 residues. Germline V CDR1 and CDR2: SGHTA, FQGNSA. Trimming pared 5 bases from V and 2 bases from J, leaving 13 bases between. The CDR3 reads CASSLGGAAYEQYF. Written as DNA, the CDR3 is TGTGCCAGCAGCCTGGGCGGGGCAGCCTACGAGCAGTACTTC.

The chain carries TRBV7-9 and TRBJ1-6, with 7 bases fitting TRBD1. The CDR3 loop spans 14 amino acids. The V and J ends lost 3 bases and 11 bases, in that order; junction bases with no gene match: 7. The germline V gene has CDR1 SEHNR and CDR2 FQNEAQ (reference sequence). The CDR3 DNA reads as TGTGCCAGCAGCTTTGTAGGGGGCTTCGCACCCCTCCACTTT. Translation: CASSFVGGFAPLHF.

The chain links TRBV7-8 to TRBJ2-2; D perhaps matches TRBD1 (6 bases). This CDR3 is built from 18 residues. Trimming shortened V by 3 bases and J by 3 bases, and 20 bases separated the two germline ends. Per germline, CDR1 SGHVS and CDR2 FQNEAQ. CDR3 loop: CASSFRNREIPDTGELFF. The CDR3 DNA is TGTGCCAGCAGCTTCCGAAACAGGGAGATCCCTGACACCGGGGAGCTGTTTTTT. Looking up the rest from reference TRBV7-8 and TRBJ2-2 gives the full variable domain: GAGVSQSPRYKVAKRGQDVALRCDPISGHVSLFWYQQALGQGPEFLTYFQNEAQLDKSGLPSDRFFAERPEGSVSTLKIQRTQQEDSAVYLCASSFRNREIPDTGELFFGEGSRLTVL.

This clone was picked up one time. The chain uses TRBV3-1 (or the pseudogene TRBV3-2) and TRBJ2-5, with 9 bases lining up with TRBD1. From germline, CDR1 is LGHDT and CDR2 YNNKEL (reference sequence). The CDR3 extends over 14 amino acids. Trimming removed 5 bases from V and 5 bases from J; junction bases left unmatched: 6. CDR3 nucleotides: TGTGCCAGCAGCAACAGGGGGCAGGGCGAGACCCAGTACTTC. Its translation: CASSNRGQGETQYF.

There are a few counts of this clone. The chain links TRBV20-1 to TRBJ1-5; no reliable D call. Per the germline V gene, CDR1 is DFQATT and CDR2 is SNEGSKA (reference sequence). Trimming removed 3 bases at V and 4 bases at J, with 7 bases between. The CDR3 has 12 amino acids. The CDR3 sequence is CSASMGNQPQHF. The CDR3 bases are TGCAGTGCTAGTATGGGTAATCAGCCCCAGCATTTT.

J is TRBJ1-4 and V is TRBV7-2; D is unresolved. Germline loops: CDR1 SGHTA, CDR2 FQGNSA. Trimming took off 6 bases at V and 5 bases at J, with 19 bases between the two ends. The CDR3 loop spans 16 amino acids. CDR3 sequence (DNA): TGTGCCAGCAGTTACACCCGTCGGAGAACGAATGAAAAACTGTTTTTT. It is translated as CASSYTRRRTNEKLFF.

This chain links TRBV5-4 with TRBJ2-1; D uncertain. The CDR3 contains 17 residues. Germline-derived CDR1 and CDR2 are SGHNT and YYREEE (reference sequence). The V end was cut by 1 base, the J end by 0 bases, with 14 bases between. The DNA for the CDR3 is TGTGCCAGCAGCTTGCATTGGGCCGAGTCCTCCTACAATGAGCAGTTCTTC. Amino acid sequence: CASSLHWAESSYNEQFF. The entire variable domain, with the rest obtained from reference TRBV5-4 and TRBJ2-1, is as follows: ETGVTQSPTHLIKTRGQQVTLRCSSQSGHNTVSWYQQALGQGPQFIFQYYREEENGRGNFPPRFSGLQFPNYSSELNVNALELDDSALYLCASSLHWAESSYNEQFFGPGTRLTVL.

The chain joins TRBV29-1 to TRBJ2-3; 8 positions agree with TRBD2. CDR3 length: 17 residues. The trim removed 4 bases at V and 5 bases at J, leaving 17 bases unmatched. Per the germline V gene, CDR1 is SQVTM and CDR2 is ANQGSEA. The CDR3 protein is CSVGEADRGGRIDTQYF. CDR3 nucleotide sequence: TGCAGCGTTGGGGAAGCGGATCGGGGGGGCCGTATAGATACGCAGTATTTT.

The rearrangement uses TRBV28 and TRBJ1-2, with unresolved D. The CDR3 covers 14 residues. Trimming removed 7 bases from V and 9 bases from J, with 21 bases in between. The germline V gene has CDR1 MDHEN and CDR2 SYDVKM. The CDR3 reads CASKWGASYYSYTF. DNA for the CDR3: TGTGCCAGCAAGTGGGGAGCCTCCTATTATAGCTACACCTTC.

The rearrangement uses TRBV20-1 and TRBJ1-1, with no clear D. With 6 bases removed from V and 1 base from J, the gap between germline ends came to 9 bases. Germline V gene lookup returns CDR1 DFQATT and CDR2 SNEGSKA (reference sequence). The CDR3 loop spans 12 amino acids. CDR3 protein: CSASRGNTEAFF. CDR3 coding DNA: TGCAGTGCCAGTCGGGGGAACACTGAAGCTTTCTTT.

The V and J genes are TRBV24-1 and TRBJ2-3; D remains unclear. CDR3 length: 16 amino acids. The germline CDR1 and CDR2 sequences are KGHDR and SFDVKD. V lost 6 bases to trimming and J lost 0 bases, with 15 bases between them. The CDR3 DNA reads TGTGCCACCAGTTCCCGCAGCGATGTAAGCACAGATACGCAGTATTTT. Amino acid sequence: CATSSRSDVSTDTQYF.

J is TRBJ2-7 and V is TRBV10-1; 8 bases line up with TRBD2. CDR1 and CDR2 (germline): WNHNN, SYGVQD (reference sequence). The junction had 6 bases not matched to a gene; V was cut back by 3 bases and J by 5 bases. The CDR3 has 14 amino acids. The DNA of the CDR3 is TGCGCCAGCAGTGACGGGCGGGGGGTCCACGAGCAGTACTTC. Translation: CASSDGRGVHEQYF.

The chain recombines TRBV7-2 with TRBJ2-5; 13 positions match TRBD2. After removal of 5 bases from V and 12 bases from J, the junction contained 9 bases not matched to a gene. The CDR3 extends over 14 amino acids. Per the germline V gene, CDR1 is SGHTA and CDR2 is FQGNSA. In DNA form, the CDR3 reads TGTGCCAGCAGCGCTAGGACTAGCGGGGGTGAGAAGTACTTC. Its protein product is CASSARTSGGEKYF.

This chain joins TRBV5-4 and TRBJ2-5; D is possibly TRBD2 (5 bases). The CDR3 runs to 14 residues. Per the germline V gene, CDR1 is SGHNT and CDR2 is YYREEE (reference sequence). V was clipped by 2 bases and J by 5 bases, with 13 bases between them. CDR3 amino acids: CASSFGVGEETQYF. CDR3 nucleotides: TGTGCCAGCAGCTTCGGGGTAGGAGAGGAGACCCAGTACTTC.

The chain uses TRBV10-1 and TRBJ1-5; D gene unclear. Between the trimmed V and J ends, which lost 5 bases and 1 base, there was a span of 15 bases. Germline V gene sequence: CDR1 WNHNN, CDR2 SYGVQD (reference sequence). The CDR3 totals 16 residues. CDR3 bases: TGCGCCAGCAGTAACCCCTTCGGAAGGAGCAATCAGCCCCAGCATTTT. Translating it yields CASSNPFGRSNQPQHF.